Presented here are 3 T cell receptor beta chains from one specimen sequenced in a study of blood T cell repertoires in COVID-19. The repertoire was sequenced with immunoSEQ multiplex PCR; TCRdb's copy has only in-frame clones and lacks some. The sample shows about 110,000 clones, roughly 79% of them seen only once. Source material: peripheral blood. Receptors originate from a man older than 75 with acute or convalescent COVID-19.

The chain has TRBV5-6 and TRBJ2-3; D gene uncertain. CDR1 SGHDT and CDR2 YYEEEE come from the germline V gene. Between the trimmed V and J ends, which lost 1 base and 0 bases, there was a span of 12 bases. This CDR3 comprises 16 residues. Written as DNA, the CDR3 is TGTGCCAGCAGCTTGTACCGCGGTGCTAGCACAGATACGCAGTATTTT. Encoded protein: CASSLYRGASTDTQYF.

The gene calls are TRBV5-5 and TRBJ1-6, with TRBD1 identical over 9 bases. This CDR3 region has 16 residues. Unmatched junction bases numbered 12, after V lost 4 bases and J lost 10 bases. Germline values: CDR1 SGHKS, CDR2 YYEKEE (reference sequence). DNA for the CDR3: TGTGCCAGCAGCGTCGGACACGGGACAGGGCACTCACCCCTCCACTTT. This translates into CASSVGHGTGHSPLHF.

This clone was recorded only once. V and J are TRBV19 and TRBJ1-5; the D is unclear. V was pared by 3 bases and J by 6 bases, with 12 bases between. Per the germline V gene, CDR1 is LNHDA and CDR2 is SQIVND (reference sequence). The CDR3 extends over 14 amino acids. The CDR3 protein is CASSMIEASQPQHF. DNA of the CDR3: TGTGCCAGTAGTATGATCGAGGCTTCTCAGCCCCAGCATTTT. Full variable domain (remainder filled in from reference TRBV19 and TRBJ1-5): DGGITQSPKYLFRKEGQNVTLSCEQNLNHDAMYWYRQDPGQGLRLIYYSQIVNDFQKGDIAEGYSVSREKKESFPLTVTSAQKNPTAFYLCASSMIEASQPQHFGDGTRLSIL.